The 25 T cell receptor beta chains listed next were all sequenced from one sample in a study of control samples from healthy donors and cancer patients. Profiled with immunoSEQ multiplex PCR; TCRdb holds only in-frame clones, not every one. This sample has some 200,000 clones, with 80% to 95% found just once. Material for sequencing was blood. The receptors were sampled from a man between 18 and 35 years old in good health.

The CDR3 spells CASSMVRMNTEAFF. The CDR3 DNA reads as TGTGCCAGTAGTATGGTCAGGATGAACACTGAAGCTTTCTTT. This sequence joins TRBV19 and TRBJ1-1; unclear D gene. Germline values: CDR1 LNHDA, CDR2 SQIVND (reference sequence). The CDR3 has 14 residues. The V end lost 3 bases, the J end lost 0 bases, and 8 bases lay between the germline ends.

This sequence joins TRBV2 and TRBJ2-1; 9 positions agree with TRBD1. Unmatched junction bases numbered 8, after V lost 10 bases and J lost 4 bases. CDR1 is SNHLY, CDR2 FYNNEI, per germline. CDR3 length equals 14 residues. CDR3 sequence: CATLGQGYYNEQFF. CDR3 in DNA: TGTGCCACACTCGGACAGGGGTATTACAATGAGCAGTTCTTC.

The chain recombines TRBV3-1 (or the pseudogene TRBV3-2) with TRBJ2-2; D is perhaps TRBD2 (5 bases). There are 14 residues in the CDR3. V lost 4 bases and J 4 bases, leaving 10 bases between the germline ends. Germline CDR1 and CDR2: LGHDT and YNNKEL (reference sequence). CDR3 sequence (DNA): TGTGCCAGCAGCCGAGGGAGCGGCACCGGGGAGCTGTTTTTT. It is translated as CASSRGSGTGELFF.

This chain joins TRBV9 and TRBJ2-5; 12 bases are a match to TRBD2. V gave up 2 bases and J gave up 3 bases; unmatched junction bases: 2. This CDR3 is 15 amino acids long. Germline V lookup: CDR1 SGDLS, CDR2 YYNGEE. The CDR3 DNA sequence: TGTGCCAGCAGCGTTGGACTAGCGGGGAAAGAGACCCAGTACTTC. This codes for CASSVGLAGKETQYF.

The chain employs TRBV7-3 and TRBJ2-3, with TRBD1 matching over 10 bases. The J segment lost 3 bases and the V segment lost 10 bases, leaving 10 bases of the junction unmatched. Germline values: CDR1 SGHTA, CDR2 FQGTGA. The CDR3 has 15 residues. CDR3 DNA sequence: TGTGCCACCGGTAGACAGGGGGCAAGGACAGATACGCAGTATTTT. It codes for CATGRQGARTDTQYF. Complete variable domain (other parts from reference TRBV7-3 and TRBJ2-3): GAGVSQTPSNKVTEKGKYVELRCDPISGHTALYWYRQSLGQGPEFLIYFQGTGAADDSGLPNDRFFAVRPEGSVSTLKIQRTERGDSAVYLCATGRQGARTDTQYFGPGTRLTVL.

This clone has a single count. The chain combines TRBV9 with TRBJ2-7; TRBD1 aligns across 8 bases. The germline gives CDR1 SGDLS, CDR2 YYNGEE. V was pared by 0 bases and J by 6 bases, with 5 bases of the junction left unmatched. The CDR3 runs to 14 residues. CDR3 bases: TGTGCCAGCAGCGTAGGGACAGGGTATGGCGAGCAGTACTTC. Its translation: CASSVGTGYGEQYF.

CDR3 amino acids: CASSQGTGTGITGELFF. The CDR3 nucleotides are TGCGCCAGCAGCCAAGGGACCGGGACAGGGATCACCGGGGAGCTGTTTTTT. The V call is TRBV4-1, the J call TRBJ2-2, with 9 bases fitting TRBD1. The germline V gene has CDR1 MGHRA and CDR2 YSYEKL. The CDR3 length is 17 residues. The trim removed 1 base at V and 4 bases at J, leaving 7 bases unmatched.

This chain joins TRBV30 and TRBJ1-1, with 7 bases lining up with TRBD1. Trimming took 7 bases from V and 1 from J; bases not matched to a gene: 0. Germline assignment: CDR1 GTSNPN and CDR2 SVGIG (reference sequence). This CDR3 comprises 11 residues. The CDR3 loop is CAYRGNTEAFF. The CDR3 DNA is TGTGCCTACAGGGGGAACACTGAAGCTTTCTTT.

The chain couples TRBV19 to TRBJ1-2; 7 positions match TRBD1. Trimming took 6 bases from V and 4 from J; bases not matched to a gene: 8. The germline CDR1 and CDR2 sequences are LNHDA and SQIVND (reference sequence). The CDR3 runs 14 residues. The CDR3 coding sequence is TGTGCCAGTAGACCCACAGGGGTGGGCTATGGCTACACCTTC. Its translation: CASRPTGVGYGYTF.

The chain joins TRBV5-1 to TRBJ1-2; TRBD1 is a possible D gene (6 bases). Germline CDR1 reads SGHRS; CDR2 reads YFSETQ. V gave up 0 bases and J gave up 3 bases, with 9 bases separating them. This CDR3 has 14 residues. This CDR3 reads CASSLGGGDYGYTF. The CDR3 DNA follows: TGCGCCAGCAGCTTGGGAGGGGGTGACTATGGCTACACCTTC.

CDR3 nucleotide sequence: TGTGCCACCAGTCTCCCCGGCAATGAGCAGTTCTTC. It codes for CATSLPGNEQFF. This chain uses TRBV24-1 with TRBJ2-1; no reliable D call. CDR1 is KGHDR, CDR2 SFDVKD, per germline. The CDR3 is 12 amino acids. V gave up 6 bases and J gave up 6 bases, with 8 bases separating them.

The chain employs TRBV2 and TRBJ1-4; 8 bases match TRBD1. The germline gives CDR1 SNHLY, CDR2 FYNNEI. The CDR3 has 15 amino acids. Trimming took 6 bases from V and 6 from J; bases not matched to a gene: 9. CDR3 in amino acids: CASRDLTGVDEKLFF. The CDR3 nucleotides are TGTGCCAGCAGAGACCTGACAGGGGTAGATGAAAAACTGTTTTTT.

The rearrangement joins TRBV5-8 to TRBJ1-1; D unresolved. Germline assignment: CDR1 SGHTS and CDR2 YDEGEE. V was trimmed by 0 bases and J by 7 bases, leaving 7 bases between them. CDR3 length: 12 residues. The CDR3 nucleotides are TGTGCCAGCAGCTTGGCCTTGAGTGAAGCTTTCTTT. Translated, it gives CASSLALSEAFF.

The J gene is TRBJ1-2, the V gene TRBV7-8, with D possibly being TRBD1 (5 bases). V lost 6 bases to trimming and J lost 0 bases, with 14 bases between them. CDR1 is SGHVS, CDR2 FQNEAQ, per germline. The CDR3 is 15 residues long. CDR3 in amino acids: CASSPKGITNYGYTF. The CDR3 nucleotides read TGTGCCAGCAGTCCGAAGGGGATAACTAACTATGGCTACACCTTC.

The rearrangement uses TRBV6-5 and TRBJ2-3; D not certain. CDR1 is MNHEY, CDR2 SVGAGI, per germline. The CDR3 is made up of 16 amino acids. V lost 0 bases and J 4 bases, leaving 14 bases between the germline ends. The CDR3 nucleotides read TGTGCCAGCAGTTACTCGATCTCGACCCCGCCAGATACGCAGTATTTT. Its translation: CASSYSISTPPDTQYF.

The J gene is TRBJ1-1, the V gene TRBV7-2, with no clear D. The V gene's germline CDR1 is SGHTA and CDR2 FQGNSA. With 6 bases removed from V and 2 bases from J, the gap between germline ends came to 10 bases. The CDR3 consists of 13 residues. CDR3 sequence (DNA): TGTGCCAGCAGTTACACAAGCAACACTGAAGCTTTCTTT. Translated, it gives CASSYTSNTEAFF. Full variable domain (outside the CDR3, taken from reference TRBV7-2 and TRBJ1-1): GAGVSQSPSNKVTEKGKDVELRCDPISGHTALYWYRQSLGQGLEFLIYFQGNSAPDKSGLPSDRFSAERTGGSVSTLTIQRTQQEDSAVYLCASSYTSNTEAFFGQGTRLTVV.

This CDR3 reads CATSVQGAWCEQYF. The CDR3, as DNA: TGTGCCACCAGTGTACAGGGGGCTTGGTGCGAGCAGTACTTC. V gene TRBV24-1 combines with J gene TRBJ2-7; 9 bases agree with TRBD1. V trimming: 5 bases; J trimming: 6 bases; junction bases outside the gene matches: 7. The CDR3 spans 14 residues. Germline V gene data show CDR1 as KGHDR and CDR2 as SFDVKD.

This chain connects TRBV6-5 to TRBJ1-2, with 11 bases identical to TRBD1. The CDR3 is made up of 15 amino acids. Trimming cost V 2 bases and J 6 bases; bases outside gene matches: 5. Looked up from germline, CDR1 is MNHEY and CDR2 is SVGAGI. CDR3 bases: TGTGCCAGCAGTTACAATTGGGACAGGGGGAATGGCTACACCTTC. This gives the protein CASSYNWDRGNGYTF.

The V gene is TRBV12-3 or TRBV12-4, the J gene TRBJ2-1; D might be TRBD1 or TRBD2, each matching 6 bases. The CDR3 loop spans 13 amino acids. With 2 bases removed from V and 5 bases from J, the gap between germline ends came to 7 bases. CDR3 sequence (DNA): TGTGCCAGCAGTTTAAGGGGGGACAATGAGCAGTTCTTC. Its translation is CASSLRGDNEQFF.

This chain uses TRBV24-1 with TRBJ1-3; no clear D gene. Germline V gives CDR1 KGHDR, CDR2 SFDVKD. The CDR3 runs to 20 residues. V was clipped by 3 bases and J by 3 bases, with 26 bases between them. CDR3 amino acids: CATSDGIFGAGRAVGNTIYF. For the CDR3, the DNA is TGTGCCACCAGTGATGGAATATTCGGAGCAGGACGAGCGGTTGGAAACACCATATATTTT.

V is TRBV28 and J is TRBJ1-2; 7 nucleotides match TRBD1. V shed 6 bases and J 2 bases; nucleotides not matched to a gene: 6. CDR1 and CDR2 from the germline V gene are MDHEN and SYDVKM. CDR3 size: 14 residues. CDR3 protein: CASSPGGGNYGYTF. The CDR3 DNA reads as TGTGCCAGCAGCCCAGGGGGGGGAAACTATGGCTACACCTTC.

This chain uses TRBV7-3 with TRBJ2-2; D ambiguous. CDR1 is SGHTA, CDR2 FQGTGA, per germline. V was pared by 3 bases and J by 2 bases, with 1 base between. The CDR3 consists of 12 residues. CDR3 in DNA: TGTGCCAGCAGCTTTAACACCGGGGAGCTGTTTTTT. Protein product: CASSFNTGELFF.

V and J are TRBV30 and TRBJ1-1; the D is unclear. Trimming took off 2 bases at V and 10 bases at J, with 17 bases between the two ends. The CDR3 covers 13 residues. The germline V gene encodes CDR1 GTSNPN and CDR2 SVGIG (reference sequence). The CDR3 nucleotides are TGTGCCTGGAGTATGGAAAGGGCTGGGGTAGCTTTCTTT. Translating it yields CAWSMERAGVAFF.

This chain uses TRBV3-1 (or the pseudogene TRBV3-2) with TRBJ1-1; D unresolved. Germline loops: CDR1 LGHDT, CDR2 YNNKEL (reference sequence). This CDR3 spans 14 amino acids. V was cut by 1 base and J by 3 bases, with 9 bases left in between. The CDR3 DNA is TGTGCCAGCAGCCAAGGGCCCTGGGACACTGAAGCTTTCTTT. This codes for CASSQGPWDTEAFF.

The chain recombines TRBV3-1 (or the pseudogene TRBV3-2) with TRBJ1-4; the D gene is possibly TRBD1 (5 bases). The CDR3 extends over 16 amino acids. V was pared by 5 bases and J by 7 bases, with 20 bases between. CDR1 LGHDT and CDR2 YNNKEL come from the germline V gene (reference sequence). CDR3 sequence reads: CASSSNTRLRGEKLFF. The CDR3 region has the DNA TGTGCCAGCAGCTCTAACACACGCCTAAGGGGTGAAAAACTGTTTTTT.